The clone carrying this TCR beta chain was observed a few times. The antigen is undetermined. Genes and germline come from the mouse. The CDR3 goes on 1 residue after the read ends, and that part is filled in from the germline J gene. This sample was included in a study of tissue T cells after allogeneic stem cell transplantation. Profiled with immunoSEQ multiplex PCR; TCRdb holds only in-frame clones, not every one. This table holds 2,500 to 3,500 clones, around half found once. Study-wide findings and caveats: Across patients, clones rarely overlapped, yet motif clusters were shared tissue-specifically.

Time point defined: mouse harvest day 14 after allogeneic transplant. Each mouse received 10^7 T-cell-depleted marrow cells plus 10^6 splenic CD5+ T cells by tail vein. This mouse GVHD model was MHC-mismatched B6 to BALB/c, profiled day 7 or 14. V gave up 5 bases and J gave up 6 bases, with 7 bases separating them. This CDR3 is 12 amino acids long. Looked up from germline, CDR1 is SGHND and CDR2 is FRSKSL. The receptor was isolated from a female BALB/c mouse given C57BL/6 T cells with graft-versus-host disease after an allogeneic hematopoietic cell transplant. V usage is TRBV15 and J usage is TRBJ1-4; D is possibly TRBD1 (5 bases). Specimen: gut tissue. The chain's CDR3 is CASSQGHERLFF. CDR3 bases read: TGTGCCAGCAGTCAGGGCCACGAAAGATTATTT.